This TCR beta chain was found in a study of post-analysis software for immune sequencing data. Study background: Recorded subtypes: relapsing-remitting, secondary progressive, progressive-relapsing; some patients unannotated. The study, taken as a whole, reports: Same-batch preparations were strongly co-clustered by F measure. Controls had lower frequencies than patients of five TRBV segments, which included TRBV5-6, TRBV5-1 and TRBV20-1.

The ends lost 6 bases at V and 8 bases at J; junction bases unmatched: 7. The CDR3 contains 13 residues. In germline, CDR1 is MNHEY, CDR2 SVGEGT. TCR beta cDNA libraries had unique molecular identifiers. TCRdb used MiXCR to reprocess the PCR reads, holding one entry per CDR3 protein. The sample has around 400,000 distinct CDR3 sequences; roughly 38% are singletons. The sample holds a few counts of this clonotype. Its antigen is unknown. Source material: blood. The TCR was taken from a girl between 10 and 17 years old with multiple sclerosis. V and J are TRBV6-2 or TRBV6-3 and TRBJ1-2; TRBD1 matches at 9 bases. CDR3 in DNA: TGTGCCAGCAGACGGACAGGGGTTAGCGGCTACACCTTC. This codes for CASRRTGVSGYTF.